One and the same sample provided the 31 T cell receptor beta chains below, sequenced in a study of T cell responses to AZD1222 COVID-19 vaccine. Produced via immunoSEQ multiplex PCR; TCRdb's table is partial and in-frame only. Of some 130,000 clones in the sample, around 84% were seen once. The sample here was peripheral blood, taken on day 0 of AZD1222 vaccination. These TCRs come from an adult in good health.

The V and J genes are TRBV2 and TRBJ1-5, with D possibly TRBD1 on 5 matching bases. This CDR3 has 14 amino acids. V dropped 1 base and J dropped 6 bases, with 10 bases sitting between them. Per the germline V gene, CDR1 is SNHLY and CDR2 is FYNNEI. CDR3 coding DNA: TGTGCCAGCAGTGAAGAGGGGCGCAGTCAGCCCCAGCATTTT. It specifies CASSEEGRSQPQHF.

This chain uses TRBV24-1 with TRBJ2-7; 8 bases map to TRBD1. The CDR3 runs to 15 residues. Germline CDR1 is KGHDR and CDR2 is SFDVKD. The J segment lost 7 bases and the V segment lost 3 bases, leaving 10 bases of the junction unmatched. As DNA, the CDR3 is TGTGCCACCAGTGATACCGGGACAGGTTCGGGGGAGCAGTACTTC. Translated, it gives CATSDTGTGSGEQYF.

The chain carries TRBV9 and TRBJ1-2; D is unresolved. The CDR3 consists of 14 residues. Per germline, CDR1 SGDLS and CDR2 YYNGEE. V was cut by 2 bases and J by 4 bases, with 12 bases left in between. The CDR3 nucleotides read TGTGCCAGCAGCGTGGGCAGCCTACCCTATGGCTACACCTTC. It yields the protein CASSVGSLPYGYTF.

V is TRBV30 and J is TRBJ1-6, with 11 bases fitting TRBD1. Germline V CDR1 and CDR2: GTSNPN, SVGIG (reference sequence). J lost 4 bases, V lost 1 base, and 6 bases had no gene match. The CDR3 extends over 17 amino acids. The CDR3 DNA reads as TGTGCCTGGAGTGCCGGGACAGGGGGTCGGTATAATTCACCCCTCCACTTT. Its translation: CAWSAGTGGRYNSPLHF.

The chain employs TRBV6-5 and TRBJ1-5; perhaps TRBD1 as D (5 bases). Trimming stripped 10 bases from V and 1 base from J, with 14 bases between. Germline V gene sequence: CDR1 MNHEY, CDR2 SVGAGI. This CDR3 spans 14 amino acids. The CDR3 spells CATRLDTSNQPQHF. As DNA, the CDR3 is TGTGCCACCAGGTTGGACACCAGCAATCAGCCCCAGCATTTT.

The chain joins TRBV5-1 to TRBJ2-1, with D possibly TRBD2 on 6 matching bases. The germline V gene encodes CDR1 SGHRS and CDR2 YFSETQ. V lost 4 bases and J lost 0, with 11 bases in between. The CDR3 totals 15 residues. In nucleotides, the CDR3 is TGCGCCAGCAGCGTCGACGGGAGCTCCTACAATGAGCAGTTCTTC. Translation gives CASSVDGSSYNEQFF.

This chain connects TRBV10-3 to TRBJ1-6; no definite D call. There are 14 residues in the CDR3. Germline-derived CDR1 and CDR2 are ENHRY and SYGVKD. With 3 bases removed from V and 6 bases from J, the gap between germline ends came to 9 bases. The CDR3 protein is CAISEEAANSPLHF. In nucleotides, the CDR3 is TGTGCCATCAGTGAAGAAGCCGCTAATTCACCCCTCCACTTT.

The V and J genes are TRBV7-8 and TRBJ2-1; 11 nucleotides match TRBD2. There are 18 residues in the CDR3. With V trimmed by 0 bases and J by 1 base, 5 bases remained unmatched. From germline, CDR1 is SGHVS and CDR2 FQNEAQ. DNA of the CDR3: TGTGCCAGCAGCTTAGCTAGCGGGGGGGTCTTATCCTACAATGAGCAGTTCTTC. Protein sequence: CASSLASGGVLSYNEQFF.

Relative to its sample, this clone is large (0.1 to 1%). The chain joins TRBV7-3 to TRBJ2-7; no definite D call. The CDR3 is 15 amino acids. Trimming pared 4 bases from V and 6 bases from J, leaving 19 bases between. Germline V gives CDR1 SGHTA, CDR2 FQGTGA. Here the CDR3 reads CASSSKASVYGEQYF. The CDR3 bases are TGTGCCAGCAGCTCAAAGGCGTCAGTCTACGGCGAGCAGTACTTC.

The rearrangement links TRBV3-1 (or the pseudogene TRBV3-2) to TRBJ2-5, with 9 positions matching TRBD2. Looked up from germline, CDR1 is LGHDT and CDR2 is YNNKEL (reference sequence). With V trimmed by 5 bases and J by 5 bases, 12 bases remained unmatched. The CDR3 is 16 residues long. The CDR3 nucleotides are TGTGCCAGCAGCTTGCGGGGAGGGACTAGCTTGGAGACCCAGTACTTC. Protein sequence: CASSLRGGTSLETQYF.

The V and J genes are TRBV28 and TRBJ1-2; possibly TRBD1 for D (5 bases). The CDR3 sequence is 14 residues long. The germline V gene has CDR1 MDHEN and CDR2 SYDVKM. V lost 3 bases, J lost 5 bases, and 13 bases lay in between. In DNA form, the CDR3 reads TGTGCCAGCAGTTTTCAGGGAACCGAGTATGGCTACACCTTC. Translating it yields CASSFQGTEYGYTF.

This chain connects TRBV30 to TRBJ1-2; D is unresolved. CDR1 and CDR2 from the germline V gene are GTSNPN and SVGIG (reference sequence). The CDR3 is made up of 12 amino acids. Trimming removed 5 bases at V and 2 bases at J, with 9 bases between. The CDR3 protein is CAWDMGNYGYTF. For the CDR3, the DNA is TGTGCCTGGGATATGGGAAACTATGGCTACACCTTC.

The genes are TRBV28 and TRBJ1-6; TRBD1 matches at 8 bases. The CDR3 covers 16 residues. V lost 5 bases and J lost 6; bases outside the gene matches: 9. Looked up from germline, CDR1 is MDHEN and CDR2 is SYDVKM. The CDR3 sequence is CASSQPLGQANSPLHF. The DNA of the CDR3 is TGTGCCAGCAGTCAGCCGTTGGGACAGGCTAATTCACCCCTCCACTTT.

This CDR3 reads CASSLVGGREQPQHF. The CDR3 DNA reads as TGCGCCAGCAGCTTGGTGGGGGGAAGGGAGCAGCCCCAGCATTTT. The chain couples TRBV5-1 to TRBJ1-5; TRBD1 is a possible D gene (5 bases). V gave up 0 bases and J gave up 7 bases, with 14 bases separating them. The CDR3 totals 15 residues. Germline CDR1 is SGHRS and CDR2 is YFSETQ.

The chain has TRBV19 and TRBJ1-3, with D tentatively TRBD1 (6 bases). Germline-derived CDR1 and CDR2 are LNHDA and SQIVND (reference sequence). CDR3 length: 18 amino acids. V was clipped by 6 bases and J by 0 bases, with 21 bases between them. CDR3 bases: TGTGCCAGTAGCGACAATACCCGACAGGTTATCTCTGGAAACACCATATATTTT. Its protein is CASSDNTRQVISGNTIYF.

This chain links TRBV3-1 (or the pseudogene TRBV3-2) with TRBJ1-1, with 9 bases matching TRBD1. This CDR3 has 19 amino acids. V shed 4 bases, J shed 4 bases, and the junction held 19 bases outside the gene matches. Germline V gene data show CDR1 as LGHDT and CDR2 as YNNKEL (reference sequence). CDR3 nucleotide sequence: TGTGCCAGCAGCCCTCAGACACTGATACCGGGACAGGGAGTCACTGAAGCTTTCTTT. This gives the protein CASSPQTLIPGQGVTEAFF.

This clone occurred once. The rearrangement links TRBV7-2 to TRBJ2-5, with D perhaps being TRBD1 or TRBD2 (7 bases each). The CDR3 runs to 16 residues. The germline gives CDR1 SGHTA, CDR2 FQGNSA. V lost 4 bases and J lost 4, with 19 bases in between. The DNA of the CDR3 is TGTGCCAGCAGCTCCGCAGGGGGGGCGGAAGGAGAGACCCAGTACTTC. Protein: CASSSAGGAEGETQYF.

This clone was found many times. CDR3 nucleotides: TGTGCCAGGGGGGGACTAGCGGTAGAGACCCAGTACTTC. It translates to CARGGLAVETQYF. This chain uses TRBV30 with TRBJ2-5, with 11 bases identical to TRBD2. In germline, CDR1 is GTSNPN, CDR2 SVGIG (reference sequence). The CDR3 sequence is 13 residues long. V trimming: 8 bases; J trimming: 4 bases; junction bases outside the gene matches: 6.

In this sample, this clone turned up once. The gene calls are TRBV4-1 and TRBJ2-2, with D perhaps TRBD2 (7 bases). CDR1 MGHRA and CDR2 YSYEKL come from the germline V gene. There are 18 residues in the CDR3. Trimming left V 0 bases short and J 2 bases short, with 16 bases between. CDR3 nucleotides: TGCGCCAGCAGCCAAGAAGGGGGGGCAGAAATTAACACCGGGGAGCTGTTTTTT. Amino acids: CASSQEGGAEINTGELFF.

The rearrangement links TRBV5-1 to TRBJ1-2, with D possibly TRBD1 on 5 matching bases. Trimming left V 4 bases short and J 2 bases short, with 18 bases between. Germline V gene data show CDR1 as SGHRS and CDR2 as YFSETQ. The CDR3 is 16 amino acids. The DNA of the CDR3 is TGCGCCAGCAGCGTTAGGGGTCCCAACTTAAACTATGGCTACACCTTC. This codes for CASSVRGPNLNYGYTF.

V is TRBV12-3 or TRBV12-4 and J is TRBJ1-2, with 7 bases lining up with TRBD1. CDR3 length: 13 amino acids. The junction had 3 bases not matched to a gene; V was cut back by 1 base and J by 7 bases. The CDR3 loop is CASSLGTGGGYTF. The CDR3 bases are TGTGCCAGCAGTTTAGGGACAGGAGGTGGCTACACCTTC.

The J gene is TRBJ2-7, the V gene TRBV7-9; 8 bases align to TRBD2. Germline-derived CDR1 and CDR2 are SEHNR and FQNEAQ (reference sequence). This CDR3 region has 12 residues. V shed 4 bases, J shed 7 bases, and the junction held 3 bases outside the gene matches. CDR3 DNA sequence: TGTGCCAGCAGCTCGGGGGGGATTGAGCAGTACTTC. It yields the protein CASSSGGIEQYF.

This chain uses TRBV24-1 with TRBJ1-2; 7 bases are shared with TRBD1. V dropped 3 bases and J dropped 0; count of bases not matched to a gene: 9. The CDR3 is 17 residues long. CDR1 and CDR2 (germline): KGHDR, SFDVKD. CDR3 nucleotide sequence: TGTGCCACCAGTGATCCCGCCAGGGGGGGGACTAACTATGGCTACACCTTC. As protein: CATSDPARGGTNYGYTF.

The V and J genes are TRBV6-1 and TRBJ1-4; maybe TRBD1 (6 bases). Germline CDR1 is MNHNS and CDR2 is SASEGT. V was clipped by 4 bases and J by 3 bases, with 21 bases between them. CDR3 length: 18 amino acids. CDR3 sequence reads: CASSVFGVVGAANEKLFF. CDR3 DNA sequence: TGTGCCAGCAGTGTCTTCGGGGTCGTGGGGGCAGCTAATGAAAAACTGTTTTTT.

This chain links TRBV10-3 with TRBJ1-5; TRBD1 agrees at 8 bases. Germline V lookup: CDR1 ENHRY, CDR2 SYGVKD. The CDR3 sequence is 14 residues long. V trimming: 9 bases; J trimming: 2 bases; junction bases outside the gene matches: 6. CDR3 DNA sequence: TGTGCCATTGGACAGGGCGAAGGCAATCAGCCCCAGCATTTT. Protein sequence: CAIGQGEGNQPQHF.

This chain links TRBV28 with TRBJ2-3, with D perhaps matching TRBD1 or TRBD2 (6 bases each). CDR3 length: 13 amino acids. Looked up from germline, CDR1 is MDHEN and CDR2 is SYDVKM. The V end lost 10 bases, the J end lost 0 bases, and 11 bases lay between the germline ends. The CDR3 nucleotides read TGTGCCACCTGGAGGGGGAGCACAGATACGCAGTATTTT. This codes for CATWRGSTDTQYF.

V is TRBV21-1 and J is TRBJ2-3. TRBV21-1 is a pseudogene locus. This CDR3 is built from 9 residues. The CDR3, as DNA: TGTGCCAGACCTCATACGCAGTATTTT. It translates to CARPHTQYF.

The V gene is TRBV2, the J gene TRBJ1-5, with D unclear. The germline CDR1 and CDR2 sequences are SNHLY and FYNNEI. The ends were cut back, 4 bases at V and 2 bases at J, with 15 bases in the middle. CDR3 length equals 16 residues. The CDR3 nucleotides read TGTGCCAGCAGTGCATCAGCGGGAGAGGGCAATCAGCCCCAGCATTTT. The encoded protein is CASSASAGEGNQPQHF.

J is TRBJ2-2 and V is TRBV9; TRBD2 might be the D (6 bases). CDR3 length: 16 amino acids. In germline, CDR1 is SGDLS, CDR2 YYNGEE. Trimming took 0 bases from V and 0 from J, leaving 9 bases between them. Here the CDR3 reads CASSVVAAPNTGELFF. The CDR3 DNA reads TGTGCCAGCAGCGTAGTAGCGGCCCCGAACACCGGGGAGCTGTTTTTT.

The chain couples TRBV14 to TRBJ1-2, with D possibly being TRBD1 (5 bases). Germline V gene sequence: CDR1 SGHDN, CDR2 FVKESK. This CDR3 is 14 amino acids long. With 5 bases removed from V and 2 bases from J, the gap between germline ends came to 12 bases. In nucleotides, the CDR3 is TGTGCCAGCAGCTACCGGGACCTCAACTATGGCTACACCTTC. It codes for CASSYRDLNYGYTF.

The V gene is TRBV9, the J gene TRBJ1-2; 10 bases are a match to TRBD1. Germline lookup yields CDR1 SGDLS and CDR2 YYNGEE. V dropped 3 bases and J dropped 6; count of bases not matched to a gene: 8. The CDR3 has 15 amino acids. CDR3 loop: CASSARDRGRNGYTF. CDR3 bases: TGTGCCAGCAGCGCCCGGGACAGGGGAAGGAATGGCTACACCTTC.